The next 11 T cell receptor beta chains were all read from a single sample in a study of blood T cell repertoires in COVID-19. Using immunoSEQ multiplex PCR, the repertoire was profiled, and TCRdb retains in-frame clones only, with some absent. Of approximately 66,000 clones listed, just under 90% are singletons. The source material was peripheral blood. The receptors stem from a human donor with active COVID-19. The donor label of this sample is uncertain.

The chain is built from TRBV19 and TRBJ1-2, with 10 nucleotides matching TRBD1. The CDR3 length is 15 residues. CDR1 and CDR2 from the germline V gene are LNHDA and SQIVND (reference sequence). V dropped 6 bases and J dropped 8; count of bases not matched to a gene: 12. CDR3 DNA: TGTGCCAGTAGGACGGGGGACAGGGGTTTGTTCGGCTACACCTTC. Translating gives CASRTGDRGLFGYTF.

The chain couples TRBV9 to TRBJ2-3; a weak D match, TRBD2 (6 bases). Germline values: CDR1 SGDLS, CDR2 YYNGEE. This CDR3 has 17 amino acids. The ends were cut back, 0 bases at V and 0 bases at J, with 14 bases in the middle. The CDR3 DNA reads TGTGCCAGCAGCGTAGTTAGCGGTACAATTAGCACAGATACGCAGTATTTT. Translating it yields CASSVVSGTISTDTQYF.

This chain joins TRBV7-8 and TRBJ2-2, with 7 bases identical to TRBD1. After removal of 4 bases from V and 1 base from J, the junction contained 6 bases not matched to a gene. The V gene's germline CDR1 is SGHVS and CDR2 FQNEAQ. This CDR3 is built from 16 residues. The DNA of the CDR3 is TGTGCCAGCAGCTCTCGACAGGGCCTGAACACCGGGGAGCTGTTTTTT. Its translation: CASSSRQGLNTGELFF.

A note on this clone: Other nucleotide sequences from this sample produce the same CDR3. The chain recombines TRBV6-2 or TRBV6-3 with TRBJ2-7; D is ambiguous. V gave up 4 bases and J gave up 2 bases, with 3 bases separating them. The CDR3 covers 11 residues. The V gene's germline CDR1 is MNHEY and CDR2 SVGEGT. CDR3 amino acids: CASSSAYEQYF. DNA for the CDR3: TGTGCCAGCAGTTCTGCCTACGAGCAGTACTTC.

The chain has TRBV3-1 (or the pseudogene TRBV3-2) and TRBJ2-1; D possibly corresponds to TRBD1 (6 bases). The length of the CDR3 is 15 residues. Germline V CDR1 and CDR2: LGHDT, YNNKEL (reference sequence). V lost 4 bases and J 4 bases, leaving 14 bases between the germline ends. In nucleotides, the CDR3 is TGTGCCAGCAGCCTTAAATGGGGACATTACAATGAGCAGTTCTTC. Its protein product is CASSLKWGHYNEQFF.

The V gene is TRBV7-6, the J gene TRBJ1-3, with TRBD1 identical over 10 bases. V dropped 5 bases and J dropped 3; count of bases not matched to a gene: 19. CDR1 is SGHVS, CDR2 FNYEAQ, per germline. This CDR3 has 20 residues. The CDR3 bases are TGTGCCAGCAGCCGCAGGGCCGGGACAGGGGACTGGGGAAGTGGAAACACCATATATTTT. The encoded protein is CASSRRAGTGDWGSGNTIYF.

V and J are TRBV6-5 and TRBJ1-1; D possibly corresponds to TRBD1 (6 bases). V was clipped by 6 bases and J by 4 bases, with 18 bases between them. The CDR3 is 15 amino acids. Looked up from germline, CDR1 is MNHEY and CDR2 is SVGAGI. The CDR3 bases are TGTGCCAGCAGGCTAGACAGGCACCGTGGCACTGAAGCTTTCTTT. Its protein product is CASRLDRHRGTEAFF.

The genes are TRBV9 and TRBJ2-7, with 7 bases matching TRBD2. With V trimmed by 4 bases and J by 5 bases, 15 bases remained unmatched. The germline CDR1 and CDR2 sequences are SGDLS and YYNGEE. The CDR3 totals 16 residues. CDR3 nucleotide sequence: TGTGCCAGCAGCTTAATGGCCGGGAGGCCGGAGGACGAGCAGTACTTC. Residues: CASSLMAGRPEDEQYF.

J is TRBJ2-5 and V is TRBV30; the D gene is possibly TRBD1 (5 bases). This CDR3 has 13 residues. The V and J ends lost 4 bases and 1 base respectively, with 10 bases between them. Germline V lookup: CDR1 GTSNPN, CDR2 SVGIG (reference sequence). CDR3 sequence reads: CAWKGYFQETQYF. CDR3 bases: TGTGCCTGGAAGGGGTATTTCCAAGAGACCCAGTACTTC.

The rearrangement joins TRBV29-1 to TRBJ2-7; tentatively, D is TRBD2 (6 bases). CDR1 is SQVTM, CDR2 ANQGSEA, per germline. V was cut by 5 bases and J by 4 bases, with 18 bases left in between. The CDR3 spans 14 residues. The CDR3 is CSVQPGLGGYEQYF. CDR3 DNA sequence: TGCAGCGTTCAACCGGGGTTGGGGGGATACGAGCAGTACTTC.

CDR3 sequence: CASSFGLYNEQFF. In DNA, the CDR3 is TGTGCCAGCAGCTTCGGACTTTACAATGAGCAGTTCTTC. The chain links TRBV11-1 to TRBJ2-1; tentative D call: TRBD2 (5 bases). Germline V gene data show CDR1 as SGHAT and CDR2 as FQDESV (reference sequence). This CDR3 region has 13 residues. V lost 3 bases to trimming and J lost 4 bases, with 7 bases between them.